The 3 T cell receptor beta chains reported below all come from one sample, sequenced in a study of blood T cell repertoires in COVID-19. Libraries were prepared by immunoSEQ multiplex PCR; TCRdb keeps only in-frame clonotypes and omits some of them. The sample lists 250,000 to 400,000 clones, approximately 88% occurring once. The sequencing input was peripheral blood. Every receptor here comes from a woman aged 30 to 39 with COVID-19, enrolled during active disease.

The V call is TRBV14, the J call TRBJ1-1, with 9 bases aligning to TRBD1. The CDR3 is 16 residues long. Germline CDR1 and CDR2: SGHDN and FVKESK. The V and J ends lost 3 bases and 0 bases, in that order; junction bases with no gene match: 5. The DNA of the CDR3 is TGTGCCAGCAGCCATGACAGGGGGGTGGTGAACACTGAAGCTTTCTTT. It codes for CASSHDRGVVNTEAFF.

CDR3 sequence reads: CASSQGTTGYNEQFF. The CDR3 bases are TGCGCCAGCAGCCAAGGGACTACGGGCTACAATGAGCAGTTCTTC. This chain connects TRBV4-1 to TRBJ2-1; the D gene is possibly TRBD2 (6 bases). Trimming cost V 1 base and J 3 bases, with 10 bases left between them. CDR1 is MGHRA, CDR2 YSYEKL, per germline. The CDR3 length is 15 residues.

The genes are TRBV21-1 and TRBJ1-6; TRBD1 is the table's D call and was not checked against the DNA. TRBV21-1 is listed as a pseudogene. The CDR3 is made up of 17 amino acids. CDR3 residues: CASVSGQARPYNSPLHF. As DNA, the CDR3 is TGTGCCAGCGTGTCTGGGCAAGCTCGTCCCTATAATTCACCCCTCCACTTT.